The sequence of this T cell receptor beta chain was determined in a study of cytomegalovirus exposure and HLA in healthy donors. Primers for the PCR totalled 60 Vbeta and 13 Jbeta. Sequencing used immunoSEQ multiplex PCR; TCRdb keeps in-frame clones, though not all of them. This repertoire shows approximately 200,000 clones, about 83% found once; its top ten account for around 1.4%. The receptor's source is a girl under 18 in good health and CMV-seronegative. What was sequenced was PBMCs.

The CDR3: CASSPSGGLNEQYF. The CDR3 DNA follows: TGTGCCAGCTCACCCTCAGGGGGGCTAAACGAGCAGTACTTC. This chain joins TRBV18 and TRBJ2-7; D perhaps matches TRBD1 (7 bases). The CDR3 totals 14 residues. Germline V gene sequence: CDR1 KGHSH, CDR2 LQKENI. V shed 3 bases and J shed 5 bases, with 14 bases lying between them.